This TCR beta chain was observed in a study of blood T cells in healthy people across ages. A second PCR of 7 to 11 cycles used a sample-barcoded 5' primer and a J-beta primer mix. A single record per CDR3 protein comes from TCRdb applying MiXCR to the 5' RACE reads. The repertoire includes approximately 800,000 distinct CDR3 sequences, 56% of them detected once, and about a quarter sits in the top ten. The V gene's germline CDR1 is SGHRS and CDR2 YFSETQ. V trimming: 0 bases; J trimming: 4 bases; junction bases outside the gene matches: 3. The CDR3 totals 14 residues. The receptor's source is a man between 40 and 49 years old in good health. Sequenced material: blood. V gene TRBV5-1 combines with J gene TRBJ2-5; 7 nucleotides line up with TRBD2. CDR3 amino acids: CASSLEPSGETQYF. The CDR3 DNA sequence: TGCGCCAGCAGCTTGGAGCCTAGCGGAGAGACCCAGTACTTC.